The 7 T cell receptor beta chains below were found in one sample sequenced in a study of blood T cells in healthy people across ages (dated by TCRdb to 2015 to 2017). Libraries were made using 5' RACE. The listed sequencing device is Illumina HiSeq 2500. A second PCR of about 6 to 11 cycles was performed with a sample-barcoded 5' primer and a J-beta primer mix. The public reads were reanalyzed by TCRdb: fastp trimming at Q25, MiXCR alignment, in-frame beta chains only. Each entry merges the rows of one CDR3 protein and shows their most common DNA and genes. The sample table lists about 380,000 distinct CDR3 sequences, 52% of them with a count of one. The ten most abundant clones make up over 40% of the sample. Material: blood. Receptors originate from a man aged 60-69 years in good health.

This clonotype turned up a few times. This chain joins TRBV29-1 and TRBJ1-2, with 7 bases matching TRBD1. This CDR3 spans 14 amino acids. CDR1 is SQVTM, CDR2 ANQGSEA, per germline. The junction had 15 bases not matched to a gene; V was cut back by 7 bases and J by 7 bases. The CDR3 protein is CSAGRGTDDRGYTF. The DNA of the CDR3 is TGCAGCGCGGGGCGAGGGACAGACGATCGTGGCTACACCTTC.

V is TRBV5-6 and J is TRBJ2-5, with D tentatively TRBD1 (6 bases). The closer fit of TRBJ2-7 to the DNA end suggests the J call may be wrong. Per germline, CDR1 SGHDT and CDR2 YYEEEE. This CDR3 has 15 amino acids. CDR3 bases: TGTGCCAGCAGCCCCGTCAGGGGAGAAGCCTACGAGCAGTACTTC. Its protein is CASSPVRGEAYEQYF.

The CDR3 loop reads CASSYGGGLGYGYTF. CDR3 in DNA: TGTGCCAGCAGTTACGGCGGGGGTCTAGGCTATGGCTACACCTTC. This chain links TRBV6-5 with TRBJ1-2; D may be TRBD1 (5 bases). CDR1 is MNHEY and CDR2 is SVGAGI in the germline V gene. V lost 2 bases to trimming and J lost 4 bases, with 14 bases between them. CDR3 size: 15 residues.

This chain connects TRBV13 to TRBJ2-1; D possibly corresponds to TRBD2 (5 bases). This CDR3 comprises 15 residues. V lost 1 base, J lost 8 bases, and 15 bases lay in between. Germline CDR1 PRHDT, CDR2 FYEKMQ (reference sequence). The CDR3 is CASSLAGKHADEQFF. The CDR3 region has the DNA TGTGCCAGCAGCTTAGCCGGGAAACACGCCGATGAGCAGTTCTTC.

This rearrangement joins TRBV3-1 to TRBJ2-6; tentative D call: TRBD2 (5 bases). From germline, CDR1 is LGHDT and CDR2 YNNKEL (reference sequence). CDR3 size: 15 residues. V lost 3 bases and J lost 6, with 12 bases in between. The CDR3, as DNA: TGTGCCAGCAGCCATCACGGGGTCGAGGCCAACGTCCTGACTTTC. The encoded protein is CASSHHGVEANVLTF.

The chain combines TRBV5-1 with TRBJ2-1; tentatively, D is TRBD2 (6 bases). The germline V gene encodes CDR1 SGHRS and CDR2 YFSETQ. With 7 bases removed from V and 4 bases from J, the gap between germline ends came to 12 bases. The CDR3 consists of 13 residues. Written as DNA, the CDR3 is TGCGCCAGCGGCCTGGGGGGTTACAATGAGCAGTTCTTC. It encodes CASGLGGYNEQFF.

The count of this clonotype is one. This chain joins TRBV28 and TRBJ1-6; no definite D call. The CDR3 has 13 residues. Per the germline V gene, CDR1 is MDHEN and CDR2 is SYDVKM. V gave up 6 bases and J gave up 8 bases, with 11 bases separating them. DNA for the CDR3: TGTGCCAGCAGCCCCCCGCAGGATTCACCCCTCCACTTT. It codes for CASSPPQDSPLHF.